Below, 12 T cell receptor beta chains from the same sample are listed, as sequenced in a study of technical replicates of blood from a few donors. Clones were read by immunoSEQ multiplex PCR, and TCRdb kept only the in-frame ones, dropping some. The table has 53,000 or so clones, about 86% seen once. The sequencing sample was made of PBMCs. These receptors came from a human donor in good health. Some clones in this sample may be carry-over from other donors' samples.

The V and J genes are TRBV6-6 and TRBJ1-2; 7 bases are shared with TRBD1. The CDR3 spans 14 residues. The V and J ends lost 7 bases and 8 bases, in that order; junction bases with no gene match: 13. Per the germline V gene, CDR1 is MNHNY and CDR2 is SVGAGI (reference sequence). The CDR3 DNA reads as TGTGCCAGCATACCAAACAGGGGAATCCTGGGCTACACCTTC. It is translated as CASIPNRGILGYTF.

Note on this clone: Lacking the conserved final phenylalanine or tryptophan, this CDR3 likely reflects a read error. The limits of the CDR3 on the DNA are not certain, so only TCRdb's listed CDR3 is given. V is TRBV6-4 and J is TRBJ1-1; TRBD1 is taken as the D call from the table, unchecked against the DNA. Per germline, CDR1 MRHNA and CDR2 SNTAGT. The CDR3 numbers 9 amino acids, ends counted. This CDR3 is CASTVRAEL.

The gene calls are TRBV5-1 and TRBJ1-2; TRBD1 agrees at 11 bases. The CDR3 has 14 residues. Trimming at V came to 4 bases and at J to 8 bases, leaving 7 bases not matched to a gene. Germline CDR1 and CDR2: SGHRS and YFSETQ. CDR3 amino acids: CASSRDRGTWGYTF. The CDR3 nucleotides read TGCGCCAGCAGCCGGGACAGGGGGACCTGGGGCTACACCTTC. The complete variable domain, with remaining parts taken from reference TRBV5-1 and TRBJ1-2, reads KAGVTQTPRYLIKTRGQQVTLSCSPISGHRSVSWYQQTPGQGLQFLFEYFSETQRNKGNFPGRFSGRQFSNSRSEMNVSTLELGDSALYLCASSRDRGTWGYTFGSGTRLTVV.

The V and J genes are TRBV6-1 and TRBJ2-2, with TRBD2 matching 8 bases. CDR3 length equals 17 residues. Germline V CDR1 and CDR2: MNHNS, SASEGT. The trim removed 4 bases at V and 0 bases at J, leaving 7 bases unmatched. CDR3 nucleotides: TGTGCCAGCAGTGCCCGCGGGGGGCAAGCGAACACCGGGGAGCTGTTTTTT. This codes for CASSARGGQANTGELFF.

V is TRBV6-5 and J is TRBJ1-2; 10 bases map to TRBD1. Per the germline V gene, CDR1 is MNHEY and CDR2 is SVGAGI. The J segment lost 13 bases and the V segment lost 6 bases, leaving 11 bases of the junction unmatched. This CDR3 comprises 13 residues. CDR3 loop: CASRNDDRGPSTF. The CDR3 nucleotides are TGTGCCAGCAGGAACGACGACAGGGGGCCCTCCACCTTC.

J is TRBJ1-6 and V is TRBV7-9; weak D call: TRBD1 (6 bases). Per the germline V gene, CDR1 is SEHNR and CDR2 is FQNEAQ (reference sequence). This CDR3 has 15 residues. Trimming took off 5 bases at V and 7 bases at J, with 15 bases between the two ends. In nucleotides, the CDR3 is TGTGCCAGCAGCGAACCGGGACACAAGAATTCACCCCTCCACTTT. It translates to CASSEPGHKNSPLHF. The full variable domain, completed using reference TRBV7-9 and TRBJ1-6, is DTGVSQNPRHKITKRGQNVTFRCDPISEHNRLYWYRQTLGQGPEFLTYFQNEAQLEKSRLLSDRFSAERPKGSFSTLEIQRTEQGDSAMYLCASSEPGHKNSPLHFGNGTRLTVT.

J is TRBJ2-1 and V is TRBV18; 12 bases map to TRBD1. Germline V lookup: CDR1 KGHSH, CDR2 LQKENI. CDR3 length: 14 amino acids. The V gene end was trimmed by 5 bases and the J gene end by 14 bases; junction bases not matched to a gene: 10. In DNA form, the CDR3 reads TGTGCCAGCTCAGCATCGGGACAGGGGGCCGCGGAGTTCTTC. Protein: CASSASGQGAAEFF.

By proportion, this clone is medium-sized. The chain links TRBV28 to TRBJ2-7, with D possibly TRBD2 on 6 matching bases. CDR3 length: 11 residues. The ends were cut back, 11 bases at V and 2 bases at J, with 10 bases in the middle. Germline lookup yields CDR1 MDHEN and CDR2 SYDVKM. CDR3 sequence reads: CAWGRTYEQYF. The DNA of the CDR3 is TGTGCCTGGGGGAGGACCTACGAGCAGTACTTC.

The V and J genes are TRBV5-6 and TRBJ1-5, with 9 bases that match TRBD1. Losses at the gene ends were 3 bases for V and 1 base for J; bases not matched to a gene: 8. The CDR3 runs 17 residues. Germline V gene lookup returns CDR1 SGHDT and CDR2 YYEEEE. The CDR3 bases are TGTGCCAGCAGCTCCCGGGGGACAGGGACGAGCAATCAGCCCCAGCATTTT. The encoded protein is CASSSRGTGTSNQPQHF.

The chain is built from TRBV30 and TRBJ2-5; D ambiguous. The CDR3 totals 13 residues. Germline V lookup: CDR1 GTSNPN, CDR2 SVGIG (reference sequence). V lost 3 bases and J lost 1, with 9 bases in between. This CDR3 reads CAWRPSAQETQYF. For the CDR3, the DNA is TGTGCCTGGAGGCCCAGCGCCCAAGAGACCCAGTACTTC.

The chain combines TRBV7-6 with TRBJ2-7, with TRBD1 as a possible D gene (6 bases). Trimming left V 0 bases short and J 2 bases short, with 11 bases between. Germline V gene lookup returns CDR1 SGHVS and CDR2 FNYEAQ. There are 15 residues in the CDR3. The CDR3 sequence is CASSLAGASPYEQYF. DNA for the CDR3: TGTGCCAGCAGCTTAGCGGGGGCATCCCCCTACGAGCAGTACTTC. Filled out from reference TRBV7-6 and TRBJ2-7, the complete variable domain reads GAGVSQSPRYKVTKRGQDVALRCDPISGHVSLYWYRQALGQGPEFLTYFNYEAQQDKSGLPNDRFSAERPEGSISTLTIQRTEQRDSAMYRCASSLAGASPYEQYFGPGTRLTVT.

CDR3 in amino acids: CASSTYLGVSGNTIYF. In DNA form, the CDR3 reads TGTGCCAGCAGCACGTACCTCGGGGTGTCTGGAAACACCATATATTTT. The rearrangement joins TRBV7-6 to TRBJ1-3; D uncertain. CDR3 size: 16 residues. V gave up 5 bases and J gave up 1 base, with 15 bases separating them. The V gene's germline CDR1 is SGHVS and CDR2 FNYEAQ.